The present T cell receptor (beta chain) was sequenced within a study of T-cell reconstitution after alpha-beta-depleted transplantation in children. General study findings and limits: Most T-cell counts and diversity one year after the transplant came from T cells that were newly produced.

Researchers prepared the TCRbeta library using unique molecular identifiers, the study reports. MiXCR was run by TCRdb on the PCR reads, yielding one entry per CDR3 protein. Among approximately 250,000 distinct CDR3 sequences listed, about 26% were seen once. This clonotype was detected many times. Its antigen is currently unknown. V lost 7 bases, J lost 4 bases, and 11 bases lay in between. Germline CDR1 reads DFQATT; CDR2 reads SNEGSKA (reference sequence). The CDR3 runs 11 residues. This specimen consisted of PBMCs, obtained before TCRalphabeta/CD19-depleted stem cell transplant. The receptor was isolated from a girl aged 2 to 9 with Fanconi anemia, due to receive a stem cell transplant. This rearrangement joins TRBV20-1 to TRBJ2-7; D perhaps matches TRBD1 (6 bases). The CDR3: CSVTQGYEQYF. The CDR3 nucleotides read TGCAGTGTCACGCAGGGGTACGAGCAGTACTTC.